Below, 6 T cell receptor beta chains from the same sample are listed, as sequenced in a study of blood T cell repertoires in COVID-19. Using immunoSEQ multiplex PCR, the repertoire was profiled, and TCRdb retains in-frame clones only, with some absent. Of tens of thousands of clones detected, 81% appear once; the ten largest clones hold 16%. Source material: peripheral blood. These receptors originate from a woman aged 60-70 years with acute or convalescent COVID-19.

There are a few counts of this clone. This chain's CDR3 is CASSTDRWNSPLHF. CDR3 DNA sequence: TGCGCCAGCAGCACAGACAGGTGGAATTCACCCCTCCACTTT. V gene TRBV5-1 combines with J gene TRBJ1-6, with D tentatively TRBD1 (6 bases). The germline CDR1 and CDR2 sequences are SGHRS and YFSETQ. The CDR3 is 14 residues long. V lost 4 bases, J lost 7 bases, and 12 bases lay in between.

The chain is built from TRBV7-8 and TRBJ1-2, with a tentative D call TRBD1 (5 bases). The CDR3 is 12 amino acids. Deletions cut 4 bases from V and 5 bases from J, with 8 bases between. Germline lookup yields CDR1 SGHVS and CDR2 FQNEAQ. CDR3 sequence: CASSSTAYGYTF. The CDR3 DNA reads as TGTGCCAGCAGCTCGACAGCATATGGCTACACCTTC. The variable domain in full, with the rest retrieved from reference TRBV7-8 and TRBJ1-2, is GAGVSQSPRYKVAKRGQDVALRCDPISGHVSLFWYQQALGQGPEFLTYFQNEAQLDKSGLPSDRFFAERPEGSVSTLKIQRTQQEDSAVYLCASSSTAYGYTFGSGTRLTVV.

The chain has TRBV7-9 and TRBJ1-4, with 7 bases lining up with TRBD1. Trimming cost V 5 bases and J 3 bases; bases outside gene matches: 3. The CDR3 contains 14 residues. From germline, CDR1 is SEHNR and CDR2 FQNEAQ (reference sequence). In DNA form, the CDR3 reads TGTGCCAGCAGCATCGGGACAGCTAATGAAAAACTGTTTTTT. Translated: CASSIGTANEKLFF.

V and J are TRBV18 and TRBJ1-4; 8 positions agree with TRBD1. This CDR3 is built from 14 residues. Per germline, CDR1 KGHSH and CDR2 LQKENI. Germline trimming cut 0 bases from V and 7 bases from J; bases unmatched to any gene: 1. In DNA, the CDR3 is TGTGCCAGCTCACCACCGGACAGGGCTGAAAAACTGTTTTTT. It codes for CASSPPDRAEKLFF.

V gene TRBV7-8 combines with J gene TRBJ2-3; TRBD1 matches 7 bases. With V trimmed by 6 bases and J by 1 base, 10 bases remained unmatched. The CDR3 has 16 residues. CDR1 is SGHVS, CDR2 FQNEAQ, per germline. DNA of the CDR3: TGTGCCAGCAGATTGGTCCCAGGGGGACGCACAGATACGCAGTATTTT. Translating it yields CASRLVPGGRTDTQYF. Full variable domain (remainder filled in from reference TRBV7-8 and TRBJ2-3): GAGVSQSPRYKVAKRGQDVALRCDPISGHVSLFWYQQALGQGPEFLTYFQNEAQLDKSGLPSDRFFAERPEGSVSTLKIQRTQQEDSAVYLCASRLVPGGRTDTQYFGPGTRLTVL.

This clone was recorded a few times. V gene TRBV27 combines with J gene TRBJ1-3; maybe TRBD1 (5 bases). CDR3 length: 16 residues. Trimming took 6 bases from V and 4 from J, leaving 19 bases between them. CDR1 and CDR2 (germline): MNHEY, SMNVEV (reference sequence). For the CDR3, the DNA is TGTGCCAGCAGCCGAACAAACCAGGGATTCGGAAACACCATATATTTT. This gives the protein CASSRTNQGFGNTIYF.